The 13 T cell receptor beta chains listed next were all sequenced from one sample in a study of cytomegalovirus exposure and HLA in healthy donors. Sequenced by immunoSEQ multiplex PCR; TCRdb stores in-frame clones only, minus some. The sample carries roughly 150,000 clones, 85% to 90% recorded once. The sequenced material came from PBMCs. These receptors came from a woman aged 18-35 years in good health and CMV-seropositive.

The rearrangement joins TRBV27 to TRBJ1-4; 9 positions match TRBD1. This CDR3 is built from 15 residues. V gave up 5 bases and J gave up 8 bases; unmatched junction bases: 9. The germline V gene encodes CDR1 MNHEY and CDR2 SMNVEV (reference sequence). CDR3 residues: CASSPGQGFVEKLFF. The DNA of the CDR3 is TGTGCCAGCAGTCCCGGACAGGGGTTCGTAGAAAAACTGTTTTTT. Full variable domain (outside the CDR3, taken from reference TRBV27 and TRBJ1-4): EAQVTQNPRYLITVTGKKLTVTCSQNMNHEYMSWYRQDPGLGLRQIYYSMNVEVTDKGDVPEGYKVSRKEKRNFPLILESPSPNQTSLYFCASSPGQGFVEKLFFGSGTQLSVL.

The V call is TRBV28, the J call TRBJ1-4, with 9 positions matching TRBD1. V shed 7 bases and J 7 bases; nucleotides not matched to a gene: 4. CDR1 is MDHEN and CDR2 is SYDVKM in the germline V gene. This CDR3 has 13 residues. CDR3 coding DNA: TGTGCCAGCAATGGACAGGGGACTGAAAAACTGTTTTTT. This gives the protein CASNGQGTEKLFF.

The CDR3 reads CASSEGSGGEGYTF. The CDR3 bases are TGTGCCAGCAGTGAAGGTTCGGGGGGGGAAGGCTACACCTTC. This chain uses TRBV6-1 with TRBJ1-2; a weak D match, TRBD1 (5 bases). Between the trimmed V and J ends, which lost 1 base and 8 bases, there was a span of 14 bases. Germline-derived CDR1 and CDR2 are MNHNS and SASEGT. This CDR3 has 14 amino acids.

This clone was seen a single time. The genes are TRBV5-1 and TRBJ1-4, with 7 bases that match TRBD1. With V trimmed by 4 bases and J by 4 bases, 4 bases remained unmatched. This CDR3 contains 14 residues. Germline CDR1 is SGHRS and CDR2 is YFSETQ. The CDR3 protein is CASSPGQFNEKLFF. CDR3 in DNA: TGCGCCAGCAGCCCGGGACAGTTTAATGAAAAACTGTTTTTT.

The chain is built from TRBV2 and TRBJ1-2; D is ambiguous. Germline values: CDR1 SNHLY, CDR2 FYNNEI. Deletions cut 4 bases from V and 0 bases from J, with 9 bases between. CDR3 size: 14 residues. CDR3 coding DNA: TGTGCCAGCAGTGTGGGAGAGGCTAACTATGGCTACACCTTC. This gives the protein CASSVGEANYGYTF. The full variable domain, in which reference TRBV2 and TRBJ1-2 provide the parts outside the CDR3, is EPEVTQTPSHQVTQMGQEVILRCVPISNHLYFYWYRQILGQKVEFLVSFYNNEISEKSEIFDDQFSVERPDGSNFTLKIRSTKLEDSAMYFCASSVGEANYGYTFGSGTRLTVV.

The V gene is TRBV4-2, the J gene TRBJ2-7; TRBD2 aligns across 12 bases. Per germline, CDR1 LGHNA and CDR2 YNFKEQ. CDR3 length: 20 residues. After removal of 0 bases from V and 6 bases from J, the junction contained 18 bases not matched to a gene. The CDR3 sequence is CASSQDVFLIGGTSGCEQYF. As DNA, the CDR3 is TGTGCCAGCAGCCAAGATGTATTCTTGATTGGCGGGACTAGCGGGTGCGAGCAGTACTTC.

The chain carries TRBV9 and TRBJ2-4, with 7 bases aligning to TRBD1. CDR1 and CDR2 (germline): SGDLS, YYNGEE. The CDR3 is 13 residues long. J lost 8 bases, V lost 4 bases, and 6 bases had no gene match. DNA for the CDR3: TGTGCCAGCAGCCCAGGGGGTGTGGACATTCAGTACTTC. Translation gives CASSPGGVDIQYF.

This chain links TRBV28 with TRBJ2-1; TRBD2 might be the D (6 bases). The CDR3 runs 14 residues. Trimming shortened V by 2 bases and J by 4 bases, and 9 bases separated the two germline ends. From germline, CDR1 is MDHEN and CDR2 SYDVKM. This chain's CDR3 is CASSLAGRYNEQFF. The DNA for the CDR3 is TGTGCCAGCAGTTTAGCGGGACGTTACAATGAGCAGTTCTTC.

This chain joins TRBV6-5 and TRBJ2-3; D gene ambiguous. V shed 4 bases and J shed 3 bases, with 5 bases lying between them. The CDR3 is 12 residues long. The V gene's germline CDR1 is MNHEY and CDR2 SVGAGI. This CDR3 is CASSSQTDTQYF. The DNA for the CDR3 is TGTGCCAGCAGTTCGCAGACAGATACGCAGTATTTT.

CDR3 sequence reads: CASSLTGGGQPQHF. The DNA for the CDR3 is TGTGCCAGCAGCCTAACAGGGGGCGGACAGCCCCAGCATTTT. The chain is built from TRBV7-2 and TRBJ1-5, with 9 nucleotides matching TRBD1. Trimming took 5 bases from V and 7 from J; bases not matched to a gene: 6. The CDR3 runs to 14 residues. The germline gives CDR1 SGHTA, CDR2 FQGNSA.

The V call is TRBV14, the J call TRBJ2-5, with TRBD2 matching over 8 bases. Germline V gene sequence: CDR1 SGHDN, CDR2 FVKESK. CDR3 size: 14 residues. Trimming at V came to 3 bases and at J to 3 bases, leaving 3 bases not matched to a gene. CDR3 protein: CASSHGLAKETQYF. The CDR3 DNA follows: TGTGCCAGCAGCCACGGACTAGCCAAAGAGACCCAGTACTTC.

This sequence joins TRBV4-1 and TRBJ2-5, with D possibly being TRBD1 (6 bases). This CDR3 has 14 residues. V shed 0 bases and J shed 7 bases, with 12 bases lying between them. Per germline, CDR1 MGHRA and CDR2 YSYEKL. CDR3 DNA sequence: TGCGCCAGCAGCCAAGATACAGGGTCGGGGACCCAGTACTTC. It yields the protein CASSQDTGSGTQYF.

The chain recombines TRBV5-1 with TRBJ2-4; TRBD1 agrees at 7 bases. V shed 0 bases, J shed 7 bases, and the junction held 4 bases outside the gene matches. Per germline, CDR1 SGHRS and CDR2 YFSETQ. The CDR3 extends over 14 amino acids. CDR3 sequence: CASSLEGGGNIQYF. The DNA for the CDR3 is TGCGCCAGCAGCTTGGAAGGGGGCGGGAACATTCAGTACTTC.